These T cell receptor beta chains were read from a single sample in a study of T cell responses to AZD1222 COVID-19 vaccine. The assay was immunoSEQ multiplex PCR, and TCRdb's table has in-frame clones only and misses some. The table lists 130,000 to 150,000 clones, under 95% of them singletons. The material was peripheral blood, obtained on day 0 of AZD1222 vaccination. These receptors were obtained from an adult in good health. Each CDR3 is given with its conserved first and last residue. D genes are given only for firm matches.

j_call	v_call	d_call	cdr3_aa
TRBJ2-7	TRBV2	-	CASSGTSYEQYF
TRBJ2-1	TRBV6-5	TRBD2	CASSLAGLEQFF
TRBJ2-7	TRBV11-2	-	CASSSAGGLGEQYF
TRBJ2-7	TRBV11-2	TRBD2	CASRPRLAGTYEQYF
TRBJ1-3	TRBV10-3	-	CAVRGRTGNTIYF
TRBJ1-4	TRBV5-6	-	CASSRLSINEKLFF
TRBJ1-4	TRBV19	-	CASSPPGLSQLFF
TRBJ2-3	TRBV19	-	CASSIGEWTDTQYF
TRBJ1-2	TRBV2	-	CASSELEYGYTF
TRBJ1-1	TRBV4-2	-	CASSQEGAVMNTEAFF
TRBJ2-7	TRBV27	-	CASRSQLGAYEQYF
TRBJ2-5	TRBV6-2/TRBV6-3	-	CASSYSPDSQETQYF
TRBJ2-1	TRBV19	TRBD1	CATRQGLYNEQFF
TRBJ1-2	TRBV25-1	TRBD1	CASSIGTGGKGYTF
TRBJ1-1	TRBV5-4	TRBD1	CASSWSGGDTEAFF
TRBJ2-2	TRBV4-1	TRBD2	CASSRGLALTGELFF
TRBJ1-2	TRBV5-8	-	CASSLPVYGYTF
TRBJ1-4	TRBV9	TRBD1	CASSKWTGEELFF
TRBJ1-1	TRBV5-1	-	CASSLQGCGTEAFF
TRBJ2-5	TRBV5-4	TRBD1	CASSPEGTGQETQYF
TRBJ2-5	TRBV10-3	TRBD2	CAISESNSLAGVTETQYF
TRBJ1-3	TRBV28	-	CASSPEGNTIYF
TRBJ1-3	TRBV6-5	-	CASKAQRGAGNTIYF
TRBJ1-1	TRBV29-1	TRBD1	CSVSRGQGAEAFF
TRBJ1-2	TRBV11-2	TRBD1	CASSFRDRSLYTF
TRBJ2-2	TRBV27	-	CASSLGSPRTGELFF
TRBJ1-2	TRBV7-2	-	CASSLGPGNYGYTF
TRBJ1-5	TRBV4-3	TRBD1	CASSQDRGTGHQPQHF
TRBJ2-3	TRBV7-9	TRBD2	CASSLLRGSTDTQYF
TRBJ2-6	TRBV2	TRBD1	CASSDKGATAGANVLTF
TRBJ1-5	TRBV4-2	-	CASSQVGVSNQPQHF
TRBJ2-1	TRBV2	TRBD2	CASRRTSGGGDEQFF
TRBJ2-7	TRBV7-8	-	CASSLRTGVPLFHEQYF
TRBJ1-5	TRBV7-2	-	CASSSAPYSNQPQHF
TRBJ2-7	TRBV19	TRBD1	CASSIGQGGVSEQYF
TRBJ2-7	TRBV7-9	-	CASSEQGYEQYF
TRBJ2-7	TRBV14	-	CASNYAGSSYEQYF